This entry lists 32 T cell receptor beta chains sequenced from one sample in a study of HIV-infected patients and healthy controls. About 500 ng RNA was reverse transcribed with alpha and beta constant-region primers. Each of the alpha and beta chains got its own library through chain-specific third strand synthesis with indices. One entry per CDR3 protein results from TCRdb running MiXCR on the 5' RACE reads. Of tens of thousands of distinct CDR3 sequences listed, 8.5% to 9% are singletons. The repertoire came from unfractionated whole blood and reflected all unsorted peripheral T cells. Sequencing used blood. The receptors come from an adult in good health.

The chain employs TRBV7-9 and TRBJ1-5; D is unresolved. This CDR3 has 14 amino acids. Between the trimmed V and J ends, which lost 2 bases and 3 bases, there was a span of 8 bases. Germline loops: CDR1 SEHNR, CDR2 FQNEAQ (reference sequence). CDR3 region: CASSLFDDNQPQHF. CDR3 bases: TGTGCCAGCAGCTTATTTGACGACAATCAGCCCCAGCATTTT.

This clonotype showed up many times. This sequence joins TRBV7-2 and TRBJ1-1; 12 bases agree with TRBD1. The CDR3 spans 17 residues. Losses at the gene ends were 3 bases for V and 3 bases for J; bases not matched to a gene: 8. Germline V lookup: CDR1 SGHTA, CDR2 FQGNSA. Here the CDR3 reads CASSLYMGQGAHTEAFF. CDR3 in DNA: TGTGCCAGCAGCTTGTACATGGGACAGGGGGCACACACTGAAGCTTTCTTT.

The sample holds a few counts of this clonotype. The chain employs TRBV10-3 and TRBJ1-5; D remains unclear. This CDR3 is 14 amino acids long. Germline loops: CDR1 ENHRY, CDR2 SYGVKD. Trimming took 0 bases from V and 5 from J, leaving 8 bases between them. The CDR3 DNA follows: TGTGCCATCAGTGAGTCCCTCACGGATCAGCCCCAGCATTTT. Protein sequence: CAISESLTDQPQHF.

This clonotype is categorized as medium-sized (0.01 to 0.1%). In DNA, the CDR3 is TGTGCCAGTAGCCGAGGGGAAAGCAATCAGCCCCAGCATTTT. Amino acid sequence: CASSRGESNQPQHF. This chain connects TRBV19 to TRBJ1-5; D might be TRBD1 (5 bases). V shed 6 bases and J shed 1 base, with 10 bases lying between them. There are 14 residues in the CDR3. CDR1 is LNHDA, CDR2 SQIVND, per germline (reference sequence).

This clonotype showed up just a few times. The rearrangement uses TRBV28 and TRBJ1-1, with a tentative D call TRBD1 (6 bases). Germline CDR1 and CDR2: MDHEN and SYDVKM. Deletions cut 11 bases from V and 0 bases from J, with 13 bases between. There are 13 residues in the CDR3. As DNA, the CDR3 is TGTGCCGGCCGGGGACACTTGAACACTGAAGCTTTCTTT. It codes for CAGRGHLNTEAFF.

This clonotype was detected many times. The chain employs TRBV20-1 and TRBJ2-5, with D maybe TRBD2 (5 bases). CDR3 length: 13 residues. The germline V gene encodes CDR1 DFQATT and CDR2 SNEGSKA (reference sequence). Trimming removed 6 bases at V and 2 bases at J, with 13 bases between. The CDR3 nucleotides are TGCAGTGCCCCGGCGGAGGCACAAGAGACCCAGTACTTC. The encoded protein is CSAPAEAQETQYF.

The rearrangement joins TRBV5-6 to TRBJ2-5; 8 bases map to TRBD1. CDR1 SGHDT and CDR2 YYEEEE come from the germline V gene. J lost 6 bases, V lost 4 bases, and 8 bases had no gene match. CDR3 length: 14 residues. The CDR3 nucleotides are TGTGCCAGCAGCAGAAGACAGGGGTTTAAGACCCAGTACTTC. Translation: CASSRRQGFKTQYF.

This clonotype was seen repeatedly, ten times or more. The rearrangement joins TRBV12-3 or TRBV12-4 to TRBJ2-1; TRBD1 matches at 7 bases. Trimming took 6 bases from V and 8 from J; bases not matched to a gene: 10. The CDR3 has 14 amino acids. The CDR3 here is CASRSGQRGDEQFF. CDR3 bases: TGTGCCAGCAGGTCGGGACAGAGGGGTGATGAGCAGTTCTTC.

This clonotype was recorded at least ten times. The chain carries TRBV28 and TRBJ1-5; 9 bases agree with TRBD1. This CDR3 has 14 residues. From germline, CDR1 is MDHEN and CDR2 SYDVKM. V was pared by 5 bases and J by 5 bases, with 4 bases of the junction left unmatched. The CDR3 sequence is CASSPNRGHQPQHF. CDR3 coding DNA: TGTGCCAGCAGTCCAAACAGGGGGCATCAGCCCCAGCATTTT. Using reference TRBV28 and TRBJ1-5 for the parts outside the CDR3, the full variable domain is DVKVTQSSRYLVKRTGEKVFLECVQDMDHENMFWYRQDPGLGLRLIYFSYDVKMKEKGDIPEGYSVSREKKERFSLILESASTNQTSMYLCASSPNRGHQPQHFGDGTRLSIL.

This chain joins TRBV19 and TRBJ1-3, with TRBD1 as a possible D gene (5 bases). V was cut by 5 bases and J by 6 bases, with 17 bases left in between. Germline V lookup: CDR1 LNHDA, CDR2 SQIVND (reference sequence). The CDR3 totals 15 residues. CDR3 region: CASSPALGRLNTIYF. CDR3 sequence (DNA): TGTGCCAGTAGTCCGGCCCTGGGACGACTAAACACCATATATTTT.

This clonotype was seen ten or more times. This chain connects TRBV7-9 to TRBJ1-1, with D possibly matching TRBD1 (5 bases). CDR1 and CDR2 from the germline V gene are SEHNR and FQNEAQ (reference sequence). The V end lost 5 bases, the J end lost 2 bases, and 15 bases lay between the germline ends. This CDR3 has 15 amino acids. The CDR3 DNA reads TGTGCCAGCAGCCCCCCTGCAGGGCTTAACACTGAAGCTTTCTTT. Amino acids: CASSPPAGLNTEAFF.

This clonotype was picked up a small number of times. V gene TRBV19 combines with J gene TRBJ2-2; the D gene is possibly TRBD2 (5 bases). V was cut by 7 bases and J by 7 bases, with 13 bases left in between. Germline values: CDR1 LNHDA, CDR2 SQIVND (reference sequence). The CDR3 extends over 13 amino acids. The CDR3 nucleotides are TGTGCCAGTATGAGGGAAATTGGCGGGGAGCTGTTTTTT. Amino acid sequence: CASMREIGGELFF. Based on the CDR3 plus reference TRBV19 and TRBJ2-2, the full variable domain is DGGITQSPKYLFRKEGQNVTLSCEQNLNHDAMYWYRQDPGQGLRLIYYSQIVNDFQKGDIAEGYSVSREKKESFPLTVTSAQKNPTAFYLCASMREIGGELFFGEGSRLTVL.

In this sample, this clonotype turned up many times. One junction end does not reproduce the germline sequence, and a read error may be involved. The rearrangement links TRBV25-1 to TRBJ1-3; D is perhaps TRBD1 (5 bases). CDR3 size: 17 residues. Germline V CDR1 and CDR2: MGHDK, SYGVNS. CDR3 nucleotide sequence: TGTGCCAGCAGTCAATACACGGACGCGGGGCGCGGAAACACCATATATTTT. Translation: CASSQYTDAGRGNTIYF. Full variable domain (rest looked up from reference TRBV25-1 and TRBJ1-3): EADIYQTPRYLVIGTGKKITLECSQTMGHDKMYWYQQDPGMELHLIHYSYGVNSTEKGDLSSESTVSRIRTEHFPLTLESARPSHTSQYLCASSQYTDAGRGNTIYFGEGSWLTVV.

This chain joins TRBV6-2 or TRBV6-3 and TRBJ2-5; D possibly uses TRBD1 or TRBD2 (5 bases each). From germline, CDR1 is MNHEY and CDR2 SVGEGT. The ends were cut back, 5 bases at V and 5 bases at J, with 15 bases in the middle. This CDR3 region has 14 residues. CDR3 bases: TGTGCCAGCAGTCCCCGGGGCCCGGGTGAGACCCAGTACTTC. Translation: CASSPRGPGETQYF.

This clonotype was observed many times. This chain uses TRBV4-2 with TRBJ2-6; tentative D call: TRBD2 (5 bases). Between the trimmed V and J ends, which lost 0 bases and 0 bases, there was a span of 9 bases. Germline V CDR1 and CDR2: LGHNA, YNFKEQ. This CDR3 comprises 17 residues. The CDR3 DNA sequence: TGTGCCAGCAGCCAAGATTTACGGGGCTCTGGGGCCAACGTCCTGACTTTC. Amino acid sequence: CASSQDLRGSGANVLTF.

This clonotype is medium-sized within its sample. Compared with germline, one end of the junction differs, possibly owing to a read error. The rearrangement links TRBV10-3 to TRBJ1-2; a possible D gene is TRBD1 (6 bases). This CDR3 spans 10 amino acids. Germline V gives CDR1 ENHRY, CDR2 SYGVKD. CDR3 region: CAISDGQSMF. CDR3 nucleotides: TGTGCCATCAGTGACGGACAGTCAATGTTC.

CDR3 protein: CASSPDSSYNEQFF. As DNA, the CDR3 is TGCGCCAGCAGCCCTGACTCTTCCTACAATGAGCAGTTCTTC. The V and J genes are TRBV4-1 and TRBJ2-1; D ambiguous. Per the germline V gene, CDR1 is MGHRA and CDR2 is YSYEKL. V shed 4 bases and J shed 1 base, with 8 bases lying between them. This CDR3 spans 14 amino acids.

A few counts support this clonotype. The chain has TRBV19 and TRBJ2-4; D gene unclear. The CDR3 is 14 amino acids. Germline-derived CDR1 and CDR2 are LNHDA and SQIVND (reference sequence). Trimming pared 1 base from V and 2 bases from J, leaving 6 bases between. This chain's CDR3 is CASSIAQTKNIQYF. CDR3 bases: TGTGCCAGTAGTATAGCCCAGACCAAAAACATTCAGTACTTC. The variable domain in full, with the rest retrieved from reference TRBV19 and TRBJ2-4, is DGGITQSPKYLFRKEGQNVTLSCEQNLNHDAMYWYRQDPGQGLRLIYYSQIVNDFQKGDIAEGYSVSREKKESFPLTVTSAQKNPTAFYLCASSIAQTKNIQYFGAGTRLSVL.

This clonotype was observed many times. The CDR3 region is CASTDRYEQYF. The CDR3 DNA reads as TGTGCCAGCACCGACAGGTACGAGCAGTACTTC. V usage is TRBV7-2 and J usage is TRBJ2-7; D may be TRBD1 (6 bases). The germline gives CDR1 SGHTA, CDR2 FQGNSA. V lost 7 bases and J 4 bases, leaving 8 bases between the germline ends. The CDR3 spans 11 residues. The entire variable domain, with the rest obtained from reference TRBV7-2 and TRBJ2-7, is as follows: GAGVSQSPSNKVTEKGKDVELRCDPISGHTALYWYRQSLGQGLEFLIYFQGNSAPDKSGLPSDRFSAERTGGSVSTLTIQRTQQEDSAVYLCASTDRYEQYFGPGTRLTVT.

Ten or more counts support this clonotype. The chain joins TRBV7-2 to TRBJ1-2; 7 bases line up with TRBD1. Trimming took 4 bases from V and 5 from J; bases not matched to a gene: 7. Per the germline V gene, CDR1 is SGHTA and CDR2 is FQGNSA. This CDR3 region has 14 residues. The CDR3 is CASSSEGADYGYTF. The CDR3 DNA reads TGTGCCAGCAGCTCAGAGGGGGCAGATTATGGCTACACCTTC.

Many counts were recorded for this clonotype. The gene calls are TRBV7-2 and TRBJ2-4; D call uncertain. The CDR3 sequence is 16 residues long. The V end lost 5 bases, the J end lost 0 bases, and 14 bases lay between the germline ends. Germline CDR1 reads SGHTA; CDR2 reads FQGNSA. The CDR3 protein is CASSNRRDIAKNIQYF. Written as DNA, the CDR3 is TGTGCCAGCAGCAATCGACGTGATATAGCCAAAAACATTCAGTACTTC.

There are many counts of this clonotype. This chain links TRBV5-1 with TRBJ2-3; maybe TRBD1 (5 bases). Germline V gene lookup returns CDR1 SGHRS and CDR2 YFSETQ. This CDR3 has 14 residues. V lost 5 bases and J lost 2, with 12 bases in between. The chain's CDR3 is CASRQEPDTDTQYF. CDR3 nucleotide sequence: TGCGCCAGCAGACAGGAACCTGACACAGATACGCAGTATTTT.

This clonotype is deemed medium-sized. This chain links TRBV3-1 with TRBJ2-3; D might be TRBD2 (5 bases). The CDR3 extends over 14 amino acids. Germline assignment: CDR1 LGHDT and CDR2 YNNKEL (reference sequence). V was trimmed by 4 bases and J by 1 base, leaving 9 bases between them. The CDR3 DNA sequence: TGTGCCAGCAGCCCCGGGGTGGGCACAGATACGCAGTATTTT. Translated, it gives CASSPGVGTDTQYF.

This clonotype showed up just a few times. This rearrangement joins TRBV29-1 to TRBJ1-3; D is unclear. Looked up from germline, CDR1 is SQVTM and CDR2 is ANQGSEA. This CDR3 is built from 14 residues. V was pared by 7 bases and J by 0 bases, with 13 bases between. The CDR3 sequence is CSAFTWDSGNTIYF. CDR3 bases: TGCAGCGCATTTACATGGGACTCTGGAAACACCATATATTTT.

This clonotype was found many times. This chain connects TRBV6-5 to TRBJ1-5, with D uncertain. The CDR3 extends over 15 amino acids. CDR1 and CDR2 (germline): MNHEY, SVGAGI. V was pared by 5 bases and J by 0 bases, with 11 bases between. This chain's CDR3 is CASSTRGSSNQPQHF. CDR3 in DNA: TGTGCCAGCAGTACCCGGGGATCTAGCAATCAGCCCCAGCATTTT.

This chain links TRBV9 with TRBJ2-7; either TRBD1 or TRBD2 may fit D (5 bases each). In germline, CDR1 is SGDLS, CDR2 YYNGEE. The V and J ends lost 3 bases and 6 bases respectively, with 19 bases between them. This CDR3 is built from 15 residues. The CDR3 DNA reads TGTGCCAGCAGCGCCACCGGGACCACGTGGGGCGAGCAGTACTTC. Its protein product is CASSATGTTWGEQYF.

This clonotype was seen many times. This rearrangement joins TRBV20-1 to TRBJ1-1; TRBD1 agrees at 10 bases. J was trimmed by 6 bases and V by 1 base; bases with no gene match: 5. Germline V gene data show CDR1 as DFQATT and CDR2 as SNEGSKA (reference sequence). CDR3 length: 14 residues. The CDR3 here is CSARVIGQGAEAFF. In nucleotides, the CDR3 is TGCAGTGCTAGAGTGATTGGACAGGGGGCTGAAGCTTTCTTT.

This clonotype was seen many times. CDR3 loop: CASSPPRSAEAFF. The CDR3 DNA reads TGTGCCAGCAGCCCCCCCAGGTCCGCTGAAGCTTTCTTT. The gene calls are TRBV6-5 and TRBJ1-1; D unresolved. The germline V and J ends were trimmed by 6 bases and 6 bases, with 14 bases remaining between them. CDR1 is MNHEY and CDR2 is SVGAGI in the germline V gene. The CDR3 has 13 residues.

As regards this clonotype: Being one base from a much bigger clone, this may be a read error. The chain recombines TRBV3-1 with TRBJ2-7, with TRBD1 matching over 9 bases. CDR3 length: 13 residues. The germline V gene has CDR1 LGHDT and CDR2 YNNKEL (reference sequence). J lost 6 bases, V lost 4 bases, and 4 bases had no gene match. The chain's CDR3 is CASSPQGASEQYF. CDR3 nucleotides: TGTGCCAGCAGCCCACAGGGGGCGTCCGAGCAGTACTTC.

This clonotype was detected many times. The V and J genes are TRBV7-8 and TRBJ1-1; D ambiguous. Germline lookup yields CDR1 SGHVS and CDR2 FQNEAQ. V was trimmed by 5 bases and J by 6 bases, leaving 13 bases between them. The CDR3 is 13 residues long. This CDR3 is CASSPGEIAEAFF. CDR3 in DNA: TGTGCCAGCAGCCCTGGGGAGATAGCTGAAGCTTTCTTT.

This clonotype has a count of ten or more. This chain links TRBV12-3 or TRBV12-4 with TRBJ1-1, with D hard to call. The length of the CDR3 is 12 residues. Deletions cut 3 bases from V and 10 bases from J, with 12 bases between. The CDR3 sequence is CASSLGKVVAFF. The CDR3 coding sequence is TGTGCCAGCAGTTTGGGAAAGGTCGTAGCTTTCTTT.

This clonotype was seen repeatedly, ten times or more. The genes are TRBV4-3 and TRBJ2-7, with D tentatively TRBD2 (5 bases). From germline, CDR1 is LGHNA and CDR2 YSLEER. CDR3 length: 14 residues. Trimming took 0 bases from V and 2 from J, leaving 8 bases between them. The CDR3: CASSQDEGTYEQYF. DNA for the CDR3: TGCGCCAGCAGCCAAGATGAGGGCACCTACGAGCAGTACTTC.